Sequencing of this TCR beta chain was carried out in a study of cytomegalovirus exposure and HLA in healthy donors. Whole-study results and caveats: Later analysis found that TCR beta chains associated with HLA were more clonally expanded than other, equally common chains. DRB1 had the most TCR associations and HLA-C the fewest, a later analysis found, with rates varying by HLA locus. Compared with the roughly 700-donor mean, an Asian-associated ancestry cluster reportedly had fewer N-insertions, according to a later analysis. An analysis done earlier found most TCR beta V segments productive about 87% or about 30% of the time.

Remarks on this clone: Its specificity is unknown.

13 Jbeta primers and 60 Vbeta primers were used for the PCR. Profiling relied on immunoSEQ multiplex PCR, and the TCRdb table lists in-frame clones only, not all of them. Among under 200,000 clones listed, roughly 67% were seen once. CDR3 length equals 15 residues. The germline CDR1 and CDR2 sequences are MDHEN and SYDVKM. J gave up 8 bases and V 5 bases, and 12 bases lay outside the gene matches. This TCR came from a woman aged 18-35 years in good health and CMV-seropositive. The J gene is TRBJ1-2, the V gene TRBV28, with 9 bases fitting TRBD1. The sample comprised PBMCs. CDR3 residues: CASSPTRTGDRGYTF. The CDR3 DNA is TGTGCCAGCAGTCCCACGAGGACAGGGGATAGAGGCTACACCTTC.